The following is a T cell receptor (beta chain) sequence with its context. In this sample, this clone turned up once. No cognate antigen has been identified for it. The input lacks base qualities; no much larger clone sits a single base away. The data are from a study of control samples from healthy donors and cancer patients (TCRdb year 2020). Libraries were made using the immunoSEQ multiplex PCR assay. The source is immuneACCESS, and TCRdb retained only in-frame sequences with V and J called. Part of the clones is not carried over; for the studies checked, unresolved V genes explain less than half of this, and the remainder is unexplained. Within this sample are about 130,000 clones, with roughly 95% of them counted one time only. The ten largest clones represent 3.6% of the sample. The germline V gene gives CDR1 as WSHSY and CDR2 as SAAADI. V lost 1 base and J lost 7 bases, and the count of bases not matched to a germline gene is 0. Measured from the cysteine to the phenylalanine, the CDR3 is 12 residues long. Only CDR3 DNA is held: 36 bases, read in frame from base 1.

The chain is encoded by TRBV10-2 joined to TRBJ1-1; 7 of the junction bases match TRBD1. This TCR came from a man aged 30 to 45 in good health. The sample was blood. The CDR3 sequence is CASSEWTGEAFF. In nucleotides, the sequence is TGCGCCAGCAGTGAGTGGACAGGTGAAGCTTTCTTT.